This T cell receptor beta chain is drawn from a study of blood T cell repertoires in COVID-19. Study overall: Whether acute or convalescent, the COVID-19 samples came from the United States, Italy and Spain.

Measured with immunoSEQ multiplex PCR; TCRdb has only the in-frame clones, and not every one. The sample lists about 200,000 clones; 75% to 90% were seen once. The CDR3 has 12 amino acids. Germline V gene lookup returns CDR1 SNHLY and CDR2 FYNNEI. J was trimmed by 3 bases and V by 6 bases; bases with no gene match: 2. This clone has a handful of counts. This chain links TRBV2 with TRBJ2-7, with 7 bases matching TRBD1. Source material: peripheral blood. The clonotype was recovered from a human donor in a cohort sampled during active COVID-19. The CDR3 sequence is CASRGQFYEQYF. The CDR3, as DNA: TGTGCCAGCAGGGGACAGTTCTACGAGCAGTACTTC.